Listed below are T cell receptor beta chains from one sample, sequenced in a study of T cells in tumors after PD-1 blockade. Produced via immunoSEQ multiplex PCR; TCRdb's table is partial and in-frame only. The profile shows fewer than 15,000 clones, about 80% of them singletons. Sequencing used PBMCs, obtained after anti-PD-1 treatment. The receptors here all came from a human donor with basal cell carcinoma. The CDR3 runs from the conserved cysteine through the conserved F or W. Some rows have no size entry. The others give once, few or many, or a class for an expanded clone.

J gene	clone size	V gene	CDR3 protein
TRBJ1-5	NA	TRBV4-2	CASSQVVSAVDNQPQHF
TRBJ1-5	NA	TRBV7-9	CASSLGNQPQHF
TRBJ1-2	NA	TRBV5-1	CASSQVDYGYTF
TRBJ2-1	few	TRBV2	CPRSYGGAGEGSSYNEQFF
TRBJ2-1	NA	TRBV7-6	CASSLVGGSTNEQFF
TRBJ2-5	NA	TRBV28	CASSLSLAETQYF
TRBJ2-7	once	TRBV7-2	CASSLLAGGTYEQYF
TRBJ1-5	once	TRBV27	CASSPSDRSQPQHF
TRBJ2-3	NA	TRBV2	CASTWLARTDTQYF
TRBJ2-6	NA	TRBV14	CASSPWGSGANVLTF
TRBJ1-2	NA	TRBV7-2	CASSLGGFSFGGYTF
TRBJ1-3	NA	TRBV6-1	CASSELSLSGNTIYF
TRBJ2-1	NA	TRBV2	CARCEGWAGVGSSYNEQFF
TRBJ2-4	NA	TRBV19	CASSLVFGKNIQYF
TRBJ2-1	NA	TRBV4-1	CASSQDQASSYNEQFF
TRBJ2-7	NA	TRBV2	CASSAPRTGSYEQYF
TRBJ2-2	NA	TRBV3-1/TRBV3-2	CASSQDSGGELFF
TRBJ2-3	NA	TRBV6-2/TRBV6-3	CASSPSPWGTSSTDTQYF
TRBJ2-7	NA	TRBV6-1	CASSEPGYEQYF
TRBJ2-1	NA	TRBV4-1	CASSHGRGAYNEQFF
TRBJ2-7	NA	TRBV6-5	CASSLISRPGEQYF
TRBJ2-1	NA	TRBV5-1	CASSLTSGSYNEQFF
TRBJ2-4	NA	TRBV29-1	CSVGRQGNIQYF
TRBJ2-5	NA	TRBV2	CASSPGTGGQETQYF
TRBJ2-7	NA	TRBV6-1	CASSEIYGGYEQYF
TRBJ1-2	NA	TRBV27	CASYANYGYTF
TRBJ1-4	NA	TRBV7-9	CASRLAGQASKLFF
TRBJ2-3	NA	TRBV7-6	CASSFTSGRLDTQYF
TRBJ2-3	NA	TRBV10-1	CASSESGAGGPKDTQYF
TRBJ2-7	NA	TRBV6-5	CTSRGVDYEQYF
TRBJ2-3	few	TRBV5-1	CASTLVPAGGTDTQYF
TRBJ2-7	NA	TRBV7-2	CASSLTWGAGGGPYEQYF
TRBJ2-2	NA	TRBV6-2/TRBV6-3	CASSWDGTSGRTGELFF
TRBJ2-1	NA	TRBV7-2	CASSFSGRAGEQFF
TRBJ2-7	NA	TRBV5-5	CASSSGMRTGSYEQYF
TRBJ1-3	NA	TRBV13	CASSLVQDRGNTIYF
TRBJ1-1	once	TRBV7-9	CASSPGSDTEAFF
TRBJ2-7	NA	TRBV4-3	CASSQDVRRGVSHEQYF
TRBJ2-3	NA	TRBV27	CASRTQETSTDTQYF
TRBJ2-1	NA	TRBV11-1	CASSLGSRVNEQFF
TRBJ2-1	NA	TRBV5-1	CASRQAGSGYNEQFF
TRBJ2-5	NA	TRBV7-6	CASSLAGGPAQETQYF
TRBJ2-7	NA	TRBV27	CASSFGTSYEQYF
TRBJ2-5	NA	TRBV29-1	CSVRFGETQYF
TRBJ2-5	NA	TRBV12-3/TRBV12-4	CASRLGGVETQYF
TRBJ1-5	few	TRBV5-1	CASSSDGSNQPQHF
TRBJ2-7	NA	TRBV20-1	CSASFLSYEQYF
TRBJ1-3	NA	TRBV7-9	CASSREEYFSGNTIYF